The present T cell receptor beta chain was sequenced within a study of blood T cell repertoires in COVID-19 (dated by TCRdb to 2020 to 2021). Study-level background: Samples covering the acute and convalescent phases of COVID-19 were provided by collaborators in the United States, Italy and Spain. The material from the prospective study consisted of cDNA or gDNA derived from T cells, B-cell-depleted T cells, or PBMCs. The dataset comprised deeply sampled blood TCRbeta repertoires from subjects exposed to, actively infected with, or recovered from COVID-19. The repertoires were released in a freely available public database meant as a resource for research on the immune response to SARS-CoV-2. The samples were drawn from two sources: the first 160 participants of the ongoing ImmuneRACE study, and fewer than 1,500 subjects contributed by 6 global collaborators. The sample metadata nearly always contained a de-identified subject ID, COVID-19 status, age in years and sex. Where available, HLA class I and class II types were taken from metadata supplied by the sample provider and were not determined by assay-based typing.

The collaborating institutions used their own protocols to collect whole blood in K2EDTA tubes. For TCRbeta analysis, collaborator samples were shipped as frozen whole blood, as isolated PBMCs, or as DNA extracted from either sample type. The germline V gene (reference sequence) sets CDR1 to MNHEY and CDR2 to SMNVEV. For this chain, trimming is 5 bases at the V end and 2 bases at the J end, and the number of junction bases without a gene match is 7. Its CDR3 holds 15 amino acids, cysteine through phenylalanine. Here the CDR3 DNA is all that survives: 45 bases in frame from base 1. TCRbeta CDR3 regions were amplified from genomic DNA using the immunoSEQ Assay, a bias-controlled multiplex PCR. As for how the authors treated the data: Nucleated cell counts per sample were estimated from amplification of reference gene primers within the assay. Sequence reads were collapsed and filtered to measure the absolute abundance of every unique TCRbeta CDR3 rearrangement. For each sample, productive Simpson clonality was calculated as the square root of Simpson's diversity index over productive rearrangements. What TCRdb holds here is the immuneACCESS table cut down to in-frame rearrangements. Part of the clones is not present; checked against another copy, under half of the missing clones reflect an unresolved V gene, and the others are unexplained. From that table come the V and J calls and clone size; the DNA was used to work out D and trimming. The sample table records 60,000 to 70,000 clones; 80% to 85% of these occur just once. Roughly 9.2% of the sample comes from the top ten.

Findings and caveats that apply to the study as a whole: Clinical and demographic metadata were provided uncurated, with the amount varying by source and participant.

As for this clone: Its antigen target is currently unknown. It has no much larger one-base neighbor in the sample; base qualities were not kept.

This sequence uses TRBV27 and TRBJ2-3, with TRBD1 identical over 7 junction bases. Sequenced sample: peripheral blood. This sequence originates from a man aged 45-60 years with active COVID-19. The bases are TGTGCCAGCAGTGCCAGGGACAGATACACAGATACGCAGTATTTT. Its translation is CASSARDRYTDTQYF.